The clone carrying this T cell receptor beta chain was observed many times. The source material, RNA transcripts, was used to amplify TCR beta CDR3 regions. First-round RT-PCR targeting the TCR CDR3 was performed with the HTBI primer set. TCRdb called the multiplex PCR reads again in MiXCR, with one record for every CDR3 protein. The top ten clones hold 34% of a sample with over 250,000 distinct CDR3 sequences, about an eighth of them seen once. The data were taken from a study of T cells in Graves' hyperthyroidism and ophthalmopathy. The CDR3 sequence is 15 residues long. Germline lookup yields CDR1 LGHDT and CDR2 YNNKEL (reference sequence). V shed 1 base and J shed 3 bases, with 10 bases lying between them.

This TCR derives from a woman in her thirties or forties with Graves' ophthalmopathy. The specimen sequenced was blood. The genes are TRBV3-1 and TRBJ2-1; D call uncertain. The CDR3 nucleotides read TGTGCCAGCAGCCAAGGGCCAACGAGCTACAATGAGCAGTTCTTC. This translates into CASSQGPTSYNEQFF.